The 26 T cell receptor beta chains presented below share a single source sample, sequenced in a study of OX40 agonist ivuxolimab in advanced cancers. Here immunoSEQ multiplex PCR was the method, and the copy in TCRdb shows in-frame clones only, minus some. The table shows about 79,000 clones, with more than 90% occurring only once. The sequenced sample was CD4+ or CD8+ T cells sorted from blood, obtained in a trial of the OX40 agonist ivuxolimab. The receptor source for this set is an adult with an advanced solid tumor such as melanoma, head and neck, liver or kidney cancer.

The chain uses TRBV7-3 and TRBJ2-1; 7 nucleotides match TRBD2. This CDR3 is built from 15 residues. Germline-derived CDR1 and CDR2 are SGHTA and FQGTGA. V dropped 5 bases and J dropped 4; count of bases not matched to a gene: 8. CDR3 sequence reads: CASSPGLGVYNEQFF. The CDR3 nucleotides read TGTGCCAGCAGCCCCGGACTAGGGGTTTACAATGAGCAGTTCTTC.

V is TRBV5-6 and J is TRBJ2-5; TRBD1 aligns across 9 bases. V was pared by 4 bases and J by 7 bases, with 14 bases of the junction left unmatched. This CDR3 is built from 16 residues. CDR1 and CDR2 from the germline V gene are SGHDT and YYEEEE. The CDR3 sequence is CASSARDRALRWTQYF. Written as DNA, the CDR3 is TGTGCCAGCAGCGCCCGGGACAGGGCCCTTAGGTGGACCCAGTACTTC.

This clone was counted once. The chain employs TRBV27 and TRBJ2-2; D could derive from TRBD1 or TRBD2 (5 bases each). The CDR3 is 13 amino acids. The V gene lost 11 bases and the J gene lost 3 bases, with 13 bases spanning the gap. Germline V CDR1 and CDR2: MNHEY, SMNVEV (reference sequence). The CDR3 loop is CAGKMGDTGELFF. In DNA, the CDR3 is TGTGCCGGCAAAATGGGGGACACCGGGGAGCTGTTTTTT.

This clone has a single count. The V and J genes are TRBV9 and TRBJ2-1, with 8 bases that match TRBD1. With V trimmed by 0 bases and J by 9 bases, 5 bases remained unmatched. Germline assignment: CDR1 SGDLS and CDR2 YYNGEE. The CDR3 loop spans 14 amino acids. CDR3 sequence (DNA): TGTGCCAGCAGCGTAGTCGCAGGGGGCACTGAGCAGTTCTTC. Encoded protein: CASSVVAGGTEQFF.

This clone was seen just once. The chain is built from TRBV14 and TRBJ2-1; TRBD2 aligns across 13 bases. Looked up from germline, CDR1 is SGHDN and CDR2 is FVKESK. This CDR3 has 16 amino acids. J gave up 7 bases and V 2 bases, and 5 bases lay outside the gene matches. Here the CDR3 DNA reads TGTGCCAGCAGCCAACCGACTAGCGGGAGGACGAATGAGCAGTTCTTC. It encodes CASSQPTSGRTNEQFF.

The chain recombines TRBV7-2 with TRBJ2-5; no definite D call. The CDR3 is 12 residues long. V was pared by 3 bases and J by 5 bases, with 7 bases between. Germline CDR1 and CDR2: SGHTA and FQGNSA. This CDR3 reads CASSFSRETQYF. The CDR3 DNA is TGTGCCAGCAGCTTCAGCAGGGAGACCCAGTACTTC.

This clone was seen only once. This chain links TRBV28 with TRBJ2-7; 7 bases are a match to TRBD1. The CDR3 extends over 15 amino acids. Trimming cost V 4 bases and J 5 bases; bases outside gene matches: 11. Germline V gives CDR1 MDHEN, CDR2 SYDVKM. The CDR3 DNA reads TGTGCCAGCAGTTCCGGGAAGGGGGCCCGGCACGAGCAGTACTTC. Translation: CASSSGKGARHEQYF.

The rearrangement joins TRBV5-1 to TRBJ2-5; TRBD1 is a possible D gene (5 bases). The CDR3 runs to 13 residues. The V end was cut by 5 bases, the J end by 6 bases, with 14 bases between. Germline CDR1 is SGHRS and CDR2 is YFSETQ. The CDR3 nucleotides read TGCGCCAGCAGTTCAGGCAGGGATAAGACCCAGTACTTC. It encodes CASSSGRDKTQYF.

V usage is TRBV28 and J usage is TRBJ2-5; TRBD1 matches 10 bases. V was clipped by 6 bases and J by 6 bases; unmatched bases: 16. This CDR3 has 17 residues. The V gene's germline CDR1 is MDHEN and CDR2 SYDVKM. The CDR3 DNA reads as TGTGCCAGCAGCCTTCCCGTTAGACAGGGGGCGAGGAAGACCCAGTACTTC. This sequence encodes CASSLPVRQGARKTQYF.

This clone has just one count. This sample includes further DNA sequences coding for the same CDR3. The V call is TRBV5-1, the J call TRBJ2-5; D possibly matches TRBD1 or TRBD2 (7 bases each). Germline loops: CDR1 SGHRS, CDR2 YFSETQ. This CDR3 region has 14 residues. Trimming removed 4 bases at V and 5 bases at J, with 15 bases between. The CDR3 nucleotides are TGCGCCAGCAGCCCAGGGGGGGGCCGGGAGACCCAGTACTTC. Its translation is CASSPGGGRETQYF.

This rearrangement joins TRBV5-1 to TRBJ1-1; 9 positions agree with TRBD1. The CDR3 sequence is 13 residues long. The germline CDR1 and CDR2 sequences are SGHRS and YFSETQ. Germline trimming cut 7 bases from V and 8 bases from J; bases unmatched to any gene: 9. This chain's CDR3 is CASRAGDRAEAFF. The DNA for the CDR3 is TGCGCCAGCCGAGCTGGGGACAGGGCAGAAGCTTTCTTT.

CDR3 sequence (DNA): TGCGCCAGCAGCTTGGTGCCTCCGGGACAGCGGGCCTACGAGCAGTACTTC. Protein: CASSLVPPGQRAYEQYF. The rearrangement joins TRBV5-1 to TRBJ2-7; D is possibly TRBD1 (7 bases). Trimming removed 0 bases from V and 2 bases from J, with 18 bases in between. The CDR3 length is 17 residues. Germline loops: CDR1 SGHRS, CDR2 YFSETQ.

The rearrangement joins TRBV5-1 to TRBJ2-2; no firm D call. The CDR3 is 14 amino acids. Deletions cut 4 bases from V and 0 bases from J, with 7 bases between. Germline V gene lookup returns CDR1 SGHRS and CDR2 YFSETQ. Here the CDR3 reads CASSPDPNTGELFF. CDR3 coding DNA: TGCGCCAGCAGCCCCGACCCGAACACCGGGGAGCTGTTTTTT.

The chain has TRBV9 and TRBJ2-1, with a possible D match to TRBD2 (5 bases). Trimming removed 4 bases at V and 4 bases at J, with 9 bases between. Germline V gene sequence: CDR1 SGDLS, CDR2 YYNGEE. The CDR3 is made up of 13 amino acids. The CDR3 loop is CASSRGSYNEQFF. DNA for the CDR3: TGTGCCAGCAGCCGGGGATCTTACAATGAGCAGTTCTTC.

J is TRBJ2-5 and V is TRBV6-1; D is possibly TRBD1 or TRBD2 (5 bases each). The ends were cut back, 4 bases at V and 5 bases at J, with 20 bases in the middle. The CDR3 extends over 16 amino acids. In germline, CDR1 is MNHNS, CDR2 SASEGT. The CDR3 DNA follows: TGTGCCAGCAGTGTGAGTCTCGGGGCCCTTCGGGAGACCCAGTACTTC. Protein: CASSVSLGALRETQYF.

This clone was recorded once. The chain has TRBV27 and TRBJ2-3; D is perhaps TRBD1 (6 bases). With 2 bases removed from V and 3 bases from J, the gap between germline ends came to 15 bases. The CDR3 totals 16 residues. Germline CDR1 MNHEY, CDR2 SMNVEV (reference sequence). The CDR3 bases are TGTGCCAGCAGTTTAACCAGGGGCGCCGGGACAGATACGCAGTATTTT. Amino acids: CASSLTRGAGTDTQYF.

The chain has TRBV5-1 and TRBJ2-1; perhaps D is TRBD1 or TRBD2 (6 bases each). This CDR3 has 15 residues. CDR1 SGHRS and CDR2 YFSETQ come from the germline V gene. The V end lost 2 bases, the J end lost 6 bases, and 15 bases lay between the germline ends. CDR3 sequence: CASSFGGSGVNEQFF. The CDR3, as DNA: TGCGCCAGCAGCTTTGGAGGGTCAGGGGTCAATGAGCAGTTCTTC.

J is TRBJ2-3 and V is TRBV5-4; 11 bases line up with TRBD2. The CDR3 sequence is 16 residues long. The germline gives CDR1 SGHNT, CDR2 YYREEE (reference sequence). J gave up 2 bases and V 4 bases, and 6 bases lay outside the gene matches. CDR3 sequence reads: CASSPRLAGYTDTQYF. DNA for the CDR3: TGTGCCAGCAGCCCGAGACTAGCGGGATACACAGATACGCAGTATTTT.

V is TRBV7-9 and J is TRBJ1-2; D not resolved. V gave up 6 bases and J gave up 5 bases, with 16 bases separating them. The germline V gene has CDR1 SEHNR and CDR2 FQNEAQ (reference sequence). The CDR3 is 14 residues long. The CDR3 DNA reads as TGTGCCAGCAGTCGAGGCGGGGATGAATATGGCTACACCTTC. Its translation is CASSRGGDEYGYTF.

CDR3 DNA: TGTGCCAGTAGTATCACAGGGCAAAAGAAGGATGGCTACACCTTC. Translating gives CASSITGQKKDGYTF. This rearrangement joins TRBV19 to TRBJ1-2; TRBD1 might be the D (6 bases). CDR1 and CDR2 from the germline V gene are LNHDA and SQIVND (reference sequence). Trimming cost V 3 bases and J 6 bases, with 17 bases left between them. The CDR3 loop spans 15 amino acids.

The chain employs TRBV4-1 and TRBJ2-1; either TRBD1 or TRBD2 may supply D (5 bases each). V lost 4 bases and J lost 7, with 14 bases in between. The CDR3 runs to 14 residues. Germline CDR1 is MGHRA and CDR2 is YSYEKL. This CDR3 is CASSLPGPPNEQFF. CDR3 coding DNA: TGCGCCAGCAGCCTACCGGGACCGCCAAATGAGCAGTTCTTC.

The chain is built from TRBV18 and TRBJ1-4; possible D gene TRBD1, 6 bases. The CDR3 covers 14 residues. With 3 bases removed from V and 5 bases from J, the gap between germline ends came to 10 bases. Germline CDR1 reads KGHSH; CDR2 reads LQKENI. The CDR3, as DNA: TGTGCCAGCTCACCCTTAGGGGGGAATGAAAAACTGTTTTTT. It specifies CASSPLGGNEKLFF.

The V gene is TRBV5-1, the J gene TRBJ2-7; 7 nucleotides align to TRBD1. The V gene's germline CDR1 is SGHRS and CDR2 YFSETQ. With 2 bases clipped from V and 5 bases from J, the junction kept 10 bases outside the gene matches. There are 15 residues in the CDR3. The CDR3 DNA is TGCGCCAGCAGCTTTACAGGGCAGGGGGTGCACGAGCAGTACTTC. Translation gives CASSFTGQGVHEQYF.

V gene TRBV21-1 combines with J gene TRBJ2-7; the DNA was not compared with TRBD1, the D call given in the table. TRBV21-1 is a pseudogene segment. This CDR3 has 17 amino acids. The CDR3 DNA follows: TGTGCCAGCATACCGCGTCGGGACAGGTCCATAACCTACGAGCAGTACTTC. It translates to CASIPRRDRSITYEQYF.

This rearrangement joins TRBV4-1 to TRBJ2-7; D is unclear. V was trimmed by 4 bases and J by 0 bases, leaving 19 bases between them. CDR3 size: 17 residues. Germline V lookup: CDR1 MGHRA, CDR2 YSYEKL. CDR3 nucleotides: TGCGCCAGCAGCCTCCGAATAGTCAGGACGAGCTCCTACGAGCAGTACTTC. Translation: CASSLRIVRTSSYEQYF.

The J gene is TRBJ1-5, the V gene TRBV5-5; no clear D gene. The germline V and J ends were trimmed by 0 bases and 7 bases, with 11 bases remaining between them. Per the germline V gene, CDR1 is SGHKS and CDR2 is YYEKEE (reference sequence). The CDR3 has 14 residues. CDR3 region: CASSLGALGQPQHF. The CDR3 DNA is TGTGCCAGCAGCTTGGGGGCACTCGGCCAGCCCCAGCATTTT.